The 12 T cell receptor beta chains in this list originate from one sample, sequenced in a study of T cells after yellow fever vaccination. TCRdb re-called the 5' RACE reads with MiXCR, one entry per CDR3 protein. The sample includes about 510,000 distinct CDR3 sequences, around a fifth of them seen just once. The specimen was PBMCs, collected around 3 weeks after the first yellow fever vaccination. The receptors shown here come from a man aged 18 to 35 who received the YFV17D yellow fever vaccine.

Concerning this clonotype itself: An end of the junction differs from the germline gene, which may be a read error. V is TRBV7-2 and J is TRBJ2-4; TRBD1 or TRBD2 may be the D gene (5 bases each). The germline CDR1 and CDR2 sequences are SGHTA and FQGNSA. The CDR3 has 12 amino acids. CDR3 region: CASSLGGRREGF. The CDR3 coding sequence is TGTGCCAGCAGCTTAGGGGGCCGCCGCGAGGGTTTC.

This clonotype appeared a few times. This rearrangement joins TRBV6-6 to TRBJ1-1, with D perhaps TRBD1 (5 bases). The germline V and J ends were trimmed by 2 bases and 10 bases, with 14 bases remaining between them. This CDR3 is 13 amino acids long. CDR1 and CDR2 from the germline V gene are MNHNY and SVGAGI (reference sequence). DNA of the CDR3: TGTGCCAGCAGTTACCCGACCGGGAGGGGAGCTTTCTTT. It yields the protein CASSYPTGRGAFF.

This clonotype was seen a handful of times. This chain links TRBV11-2 with TRBJ2-2, with D perhaps matching TRBD1 or TRBD2 (5 bases each). The CDR3 runs to 14 residues. From germline, CDR1 is SGHAT and CDR2 FQNNGV. V gave up 5 bases and J gave up 3 bases, with 10 bases separating them. CDR3: CASSRDPDTGELFF. The CDR3 DNA reads TGTGCCAGCAGCCGGGACCCAGACACCGGGGAGCTGTTTTTT.

This clonotype was found a few times. The chain uses TRBV20-1 and TRBJ1-2; no firm D call. The CDR3 loop spans 16 amino acids. The V end lost 3 bases, the J end lost 3 bases, and 20 bases lay between the germline ends. Germline V gene sequence: CDR1 DFQATT, CDR2 SNEGSKA (reference sequence). The CDR3 DNA reads TGCAGTGCTAGTTCGGCAGGAAAGGCTCCTGACTATGGCTACACCTTC. Translation: CSASSAGKAPDYGYTF.

The V gene is TRBV5-1, the J gene TRBJ2-5; D gene unclear. Trimming took 0 bases from V and 4 from J, leaving 10 bases between them. The germline gives CDR1 SGHRS, CDR2 YFSETQ. The CDR3 is 14 amino acids. This chain's CDR3 is CASSLGSHGETQYF. In DNA form, the CDR3 reads TGCGCCAGCAGCTTGGGATCCCATGGAGAGACCCAGTACTTC.

This clonotype has at least ten counts. The rearrangement uses TRBV7-7 and TRBJ2-5; 7 bases map to TRBD1. This CDR3 has 14 amino acids. Germline values: CDR1 SSHAT, CDR2 FNYEAQ (reference sequence). V was clipped by 5 bases and J by 2 bases; unmatched bases: 5. Here the CDR3 DNA reads TGTGCCAGCAGCCGAGACAGGGCACAAGAGACCCAGTACTTC. It encodes CASSRDRAQETQYF.

This clonotype has more than one count but fewer than ten. The chain employs TRBV6-1 and TRBJ1-5; no reliable D call. V lost 5 bases to trimming and J lost 4 bases, with 3 bases between them. CDR1 is MNHNS and CDR2 is SASEGT in the germline V gene. CDR3 length: 11 amino acids. The CDR3 nucleotides read TGTGCCAGCAGTCGGAATCAGCCCCAGCATTTT. This codes for CASSRNQPQHF.

In this sample, this clonotype turned up a few times. The chain carries TRBV7-2 and TRBJ2-3; 7 bases are shared with TRBD1. CDR3 length: 15 amino acids. With 1 base clipped from V and 5 bases from J, the junction kept 6 bases outside the gene matches. Germline loops: CDR1 SGHTA, CDR2 FQGNSA. CDR3 residues: CASSLVGGDEDTQYF. The CDR3 coding sequence is TGTGCCAGCAGCTTAGTAGGGGGCGACGAAGATACGCAGTATTTT. The complete variable domain, with remaining parts taken from reference TRBV7-2 and TRBJ2-3, reads GAGVSQSPSNKVTEKGKDVELRCDPISGHTALYWYRQSLGQGLEFLIYFQGNSAPDKSGLPSDRFSAERTGGSVSTLTIQRTQQEDSAVYLCASSLVGGDEDTQYFGPGTRLTVL.

The V and J genes are TRBV25-1 and TRBJ2-5; possible D gene TRBD2, 6 bases. This CDR3 contains 10 residues. V lost 1 base and J lost 13, with 7 bases in between. Per germline, CDR1 MGHDK and CDR2 SYGVNS. CDR3 coding DNA: TGTGCCAGCAGTGAATGGGGGGTGTACTTC. Translated: CASSEWGVYF.

J is TRBJ2-1 and V is TRBV29-1, with 8 bases fitting TRBD1. V was pared by 6 bases and J by 3 bases, with 4 bases of the junction left unmatched. The CDR3 consists of 13 residues. Per germline, CDR1 SQVTM and CDR2 ANQGSEA. CDR3 nucleotides: TGCAGCGTCGACAGGGGAGGCTACAATGAGCAGTTCTTC. It encodes CSVDRGGYNEQFF.

The CDR3 DNA reads as TGTGCCAGCAGTTTATTTGGGACAGGGGCAGATACGCAGTATTTT. Protein sequence: CASSLFGTGADTQYF. This chain uses TRBV12-3 or TRBV12-4 with TRBJ2-3; 10 bases agree with TRBD1. V was pared by 2 bases and J by 4 bases, with 3 bases of the junction left unmatched. CDR3 length equals 15 residues.

This clonotype was seen more than once but under ten times. This chain joins TRBV3-1 and TRBJ2-1; maybe TRBD2 (5 bases). Germline V CDR1 and CDR2: LGHDT, YNNKEL (reference sequence). The CDR3 covers 13 residues. V was clipped by 5 bases and J by 12 bases, with 17 bases between them. Here the CDR3 reads CASSYGVPFGQFF. CDR3 sequence (DNA): TGTGCCAGCAGCTACGGGGTCCCCTTCGGGCAGTTCTTC.